The 32 T cell receptor beta chains below all came from one sample that was sequenced in a study of early T cells in non-severe SARS-CoV-2 infection. TCRdb re-called the 5' RACE reads through MiXCR, storing one row per CDR3 protein. The data hold approximately 70,000 distinct CDR3 sequences, with about 5% observed a single time. The sample consisted of whole blood, taken at baseline. These receptor sequences come from an adult who was a healthcare worker with PCR-confirmed SARS-CoV-2 infection or an uninfected control (not recorded which).

The CDR3, as DNA: TGTGCCAGCAGTTTAGGAGGGGGCTTTTACGAGCAGTACTTC. It specifies CASSLGGGFYEQYF. This chain links TRBV27 with TRBJ2-7, with D possibly matching TRBD1 (7 bases). CDR3 length: 14 amino acids. Deletions cut 2 bases from V and 4 bases from J, with 12 bases between. CDR1 MNHEY and CDR2 SMNVEV come from the germline V gene (reference sequence).

This clonotype was seen more than once but under ten times. The V gene is TRBV19, the J gene TRBJ1-5; 7 positions agree with TRBD1. After removal of 4 bases from V and 3 bases from J, the junction contained 6 bases not matched to a gene. Germline values: CDR1 LNHDA, CDR2 SQIVND (reference sequence). The CDR3 is 15 amino acids. This CDR3 is CASSTEGQLNQPQHF. In DNA form, the CDR3 reads TGTGCCAGTAGTACGGAGGGACAGCTCAATCAGCCCCAGCATTTT.

In the case of this clonotype: A clone one base away is much larger, so this may be a read error. This chain links TRBV20-1 with TRBJ2-7; 7 bases agree with TRBD1. Germline V lookup: CDR1 DFQATT, CDR2 SNEGSKA (reference sequence). V lost 1 base to trimming and J lost 5 bases; unmatched junction nucleotides: 8. This CDR3 is 14 amino acids long. CDR3 in amino acids: CSARGGQWSDEQYF. CDR3 sequence (DNA): TGCAGTGCTAGAGGGGGACAGTGGTCGGACGAGCAGTACTTC.

The chain employs TRBV28 and TRBJ2-7; D tentatively fits TRBD1 or TRBD2 (5 bases each). Looked up from germline, CDR1 is MDHEN and CDR2 is SYDVKM. V was pared by 5 bases and J by 3 bases, with 14 bases between. This CDR3 has 14 amino acids. This CDR3 reads CASSTRGRDYEQYF. Here the CDR3 DNA reads TGTGCCAGCAGTACCCGGGGCAGGGACTACGAGCAGTACTTC.

This clonotype was counted between two and nine times. The chain is built from TRBV2 and TRBJ2-7, with D tentatively TRBD1 or TRBD2 (5 bases each). CDR3 length: 12 amino acids. CDR1 is SNHLY, CDR2 FYNNEI, per germline. Trimming stripped 9 bases from V and 7 bases from J, with 16 bases between. The DNA of the CDR3 is TGTGCCAGGAGGGACGGCTCTGAGGAGCAGTACTTC. As protein: CARRDGSEEQYF.

The sample holds many counts of this clonotype. The CDR3 sequence: CAWSPTGNYGYTF. The CDR3 bases are TGTGCCTGGAGTCCGACTGGGAACTATGGCTACACCTTC. The chain carries TRBV30 and TRBJ1-2; no firm D call. Trimming took 2 bases from V and 2 from J, leaving 9 bases between them. Germline assignment: CDR1 GTSNPN and CDR2 SVGIG (reference sequence). This CDR3 is built from 13 residues.

This clonotype was observed at least ten times. The chain is built from TRBV6-5 and TRBJ2-5; TRBD2 matches at 7 bases. Trimming removed 6 bases from V and 2 bases from J; junction bases left unmatched: 6. Germline V gives CDR1 MNHEY, CDR2 SVGAGI. The CDR3 loop spans 14 amino acids. The CDR3 reads CASSYWRGQETQYF. The CDR3, as DNA: TGTGCCAGCAGCTATTGGCGGGGGCAAGAGACCCAGTACTTC.

There are a few counts of this clonotype. The chain links TRBV5-1 to TRBJ1-1, with 10 nucleotides matching TRBD1. V dropped 4 bases and J dropped 3; count of bases not matched to a gene: 3. CDR1 is SGHRS, CDR2 YFSETQ, per germline. This CDR3 is built from 14 residues. The CDR3 nucleotides are TGCGCCAGCAGCGGGACAGGGGCCCACACTGAAGCTTTCTTT. Translated, it gives CASSGTGAHTEAFF.

This clonotype was counted ten times or more. The V gene is TRBV21-1, the J gene TRBJ2-3; TRBD2 was called by the table and not checked on the DNA. TRBV21-1 counts as a pseudogene. This CDR3 is built from 15 residues. CDR3 coding DNA: TGTGCCAGCAGCAAATGCGGGGGGGTGGCAGATACGCAGTATTTT. This gives the protein CASSKCGGVADTQYF.

CDR3 in DNA: TGTGCCAGCAGTATCCGGGCCCAAGCAACTAATGAAAAACTGTTTTTT. It codes for CASSIRAQATNEKLFF. The V and J genes are TRBV6-1 and TRBJ1-4; D remains ambiguous. Trimming left V 5 bases short and J 0 bases short, with 13 bases between. The CDR3 spans 16 residues. In germline, CDR1 is MNHNS, CDR2 SASEGT.

The table lists this clonotype with many counts. V usage is TRBV4-1 and J usage is TRBJ1-4, with TRBD1 matching over 7 bases. V dropped 3 bases and J dropped 8; count of bases not matched to a gene: 9. This CDR3 is built from 15 residues. Germline CDR1 and CDR2: MGHRA and YSYEKL. The CDR3 loop is CASSHPGQSREKLFF. CDR3 DNA sequence: TGCGCCAGCAGCCATCCGGGACAGAGCCGCGAAAAACTGTTTTTT.

As regards this clonotype: Being one base from a much bigger clone, this may be a read error. The conserved final phenylalanine or tryptophan is absent from the CDR3, which likely points to a read error. The rearrangement joins TRBV20-1 to TRBJ2-1; TRBD1 is a possible D gene (7 bases). This CDR3 contains 15 residues. V lost 6 bases and J 0 bases, leaving 15 bases between the germline ends. In germline, CDR1 is DFQATT, CDR2 SNEGSKA (reference sequence). The CDR3 DNA reads TGCAGTGCGAACCGGCGGGACAGCTCCTACAATGAGCAGTTCTCC. Protein product: CSANRRDSSYNEQFS.

This clonotype was seen a handful of times. The chain employs TRBV10-2 and TRBJ1-6, with D tentatively TRBD1 (5 bases). Germline assignment: CDR1 WSHSY and CDR2 SAAADI. The CDR3 has 13 amino acids. The V gene lost 5 bases and the J gene lost 7 bases, with 9 bases spanning the gap. DNA for the CDR3: TGCGCCAGCAGTCGGGACGCAAATTCACCCCTCCACTTT. It codes for CASSRDANSPLHF.

This clonotype has ten or more counts. One end of the junction fails to match germline, which may point to a read error. The chain employs TRBV28 and TRBJ1-2; 8 bases match TRBD1. Germline-derived CDR1 and CDR2 are MDHEN and SYDVKM. This CDR3 spans 12 amino acids. CDR3 sequence: CAGLTGDYGYTF. The CDR3 DNA reads as TGCGCAGGCCTGACAGGGGACTATGGCTACACCTTC.

The table lists this clonotype with many counts. V and J are TRBV12-3 or TRBV12-4 and TRBJ1-1; D ambiguous. The CDR3 runs 12 residues. The germline V and J ends were trimmed by 5 bases and 1 base, with 5 bases remaining between them. CDR3 sequence reads: CASSLRNTEAFF. The CDR3 DNA is TGTGCCAGCAGTCTCCGGAACACTGAAGCTTTCTTT.

There are many counts of this clonotype. The chain has TRBV5-5 and TRBJ1-2; D ambiguous. This CDR3 region has 16 residues. Germline CDR1 is SGHKS and CDR2 is YYEKEE (reference sequence). V was pared by 0 bases and J by 2 bases, with 14 bases between. CDR3 nucleotides: TGTGCCAGCAGCTTGGCCTTGGCAGCCCCAAACTATGGCTACACCTTC. This translates into CASSLALAAPNYGYTF.

This clonotype was counted ten times or more. V and J are TRBV24-1 and TRBJ2-5, with D possibly TRBD1 on 5 matching bases. The V and J ends lost 6 bases and 1 base respectively, with 17 bases between them. The CDR3 loop spans 16 amino acids. Germline lookup yields CDR1 KGHDR and CDR2 SFDVKD. For the CDR3, the DNA is TGTGCCACCAGTAACCCCATGGGGCCGAGCCAAGAGACCCAGTACTTC. Encoded protein: CATSNPMGPSQETQYF.

Many counts were recorded for this clonotype. The chain combines TRBV18 with TRBJ1-1, with D uncertain. Trimming left V 7 bases short and J 1 base short, with 10 bases between. The CDR3 covers 13 residues. The germline V gene has CDR1 KGHSH and CDR2 LQKENI. This CDR3 reads CASCRNGNTEAFF. As DNA, the CDR3 is TGTGCCAGCTGTCGCAACGGGAACACTGAAGCTTTCTTT.

This clonotype was counted many times. V and J are TRBV15 and TRBJ2-1, with TRBD2 identical over 14 bases. The CDR3 loop spans 16 amino acids. The V gene's germline CDR1 is LNHNV and CDR2 YYDKDF (reference sequence). Unmatched junction bases numbered 7, after V lost 3 bases and J lost 9 bases. CDR3 nucleotides: TGTGCCACCAGCAGGGGGGGGACTAGCGGGAGTCGTGAGCAGTTCTTC. As protein: CATSRGGTSGSREQFF.

This clonotype showed up many times. This chain joins TRBV29-1 and TRBJ2-5, with 8 bases matching TRBD2. The CDR3 runs 12 residues. V lost 4 bases, J lost 4 bases, and 2 bases stayed unmatched. CDR1 is SQVTM and CDR2 is ANQGSEA in the germline V gene. The CDR3 here is CSVVAGGETQYF. The CDR3 region has the DNA TGCAGCGTTGTGGCGGGAGGAGAGACCCAGTACTTC.

A few counts support this clonotype. The chain links TRBV18 to TRBJ1-2, with 9 bases fitting TRBD1. Trimming cost V 3 bases and J 8 bases; bases outside gene matches: 7. The CDR3 loop spans 14 amino acids. Germline CDR1 reads KGHSH; CDR2 reads LQKENI. The DNA for the CDR3 is TGTGCCAGCTCACCCTTGGGACAGGGCTTCGGCTACACCTTC. Amino acids: CASSPLGQGFGYTF.

This clonotype came up many times. The chain employs TRBV7-8 and TRBJ2-1; 8 nucleotides line up with TRBD2. This CDR3 has 16 amino acids. With 5 bases clipped from V and 0 bases from J, the junction kept 6 bases outside the gene matches. CDR1 SGHVS and CDR2 FQNEAQ come from the germline V gene. CDR3 nucleotide sequence: TGTGCCAGCAGCCACAATAGCGGGACCTCCTACAATGAGCAGTTCTTC. Protein: CASSHNSGTSYNEQFF.

In its sample, this clonotype was seen many times. The chain recombines TRBV30 with TRBJ1-4, with D perhaps matching TRBD1 (5 bases). Germline V CDR1 and CDR2: GTSNPN, SVGIG (reference sequence). The CDR3 covers 12 residues. V shed 7 bases and J shed 8 bases, with 14 bases lying between them. The CDR3 is CASTGSEEKLFF. CDR3 sequence (DNA): TGTGCCTCAACAGGTTCTGAAGAAAAACTGTTTTTT.

This clonotype was counted many times. The chain is built from TRBV7-9 and TRBJ2-2; D gene uncertain. Germline CDR1 and CDR2: SEHNR and FQNEAQ (reference sequence). The V end lost 5 bases, the J end lost 1 base, and 14 bases lay between the germline ends. This CDR3 spans 16 amino acids. Written as DNA, the CDR3 is TGTGCCAGCAGCGGACGCCTACCACAGAACACCGGGGAGCTGTTTTTT. It specifies CASSGRLPQNTGELFF.

In its sample, this clonotype was seen many times. The V gene is TRBV14, the J gene TRBJ1-3; possibly TRBD1 for D (5 bases). Germline V gene lookup returns CDR1 SGHDN and CDR2 FVKESK. Deletions cut 2 bases from V and 2 bases from J, with 10 bases between. The CDR3 has 15 amino acids. The CDR3 loop reads CASSQQGIPGNTIYF. CDR3 nucleotides: TGTGCCAGCAGCCAACAGGGTATCCCTGGAAACACCATATATTTT.

This sequence joins TRBV9 and TRBJ2-5, with 9 positions matching TRBD2. The CDR3 extends over 16 amino acids. After removal of 2 bases from V and 0 bases from J, the junction contained 5 bases not matched to a gene. CDR1 and CDR2 (germline): SGDLS, YYNGEE. The CDR3 nucleotides are TGTGCCAGCAGCGTCAGCGGGAGGTTTTACCAAGAGACCCAGTACTTC. As protein: CASSVSGRFYQETQYF.

The sample holds a few counts of this clonotype. The genes are TRBV2 and TRBJ2-5, with 9 bases identical to TRBD1. Germline CDR1 reads SNHLY; CDR2 reads FYNNEI. The V gene end was trimmed by 7 bases and the J gene end by 4 bases; junction bases not matched to a gene: 10. The CDR3 loop spans 15 amino acids. The CDR3 DNA reads TGTGCCAGCACGCCGGACAGGGGTAGCACAGAGACCCAGTACTTC. Protein product: CASTPDRGSTETQYF.

This clonotype was detected many times. The rearrangement links TRBV3-1 to TRBJ1-3; D is unresolved. The CDR3 is 12 residues long. V lost 1 base and J lost 7, with 5 bases in between. Germline-derived CDR1 and CDR2 are LGHDT and YNNKEL (reference sequence). The chain's CDR3 is CASSQGPNTIYF. The CDR3 DNA sequence: TGTGCCAGCAGCCAAGGGCCCAACACCATATATTTT.

The sample holds many counts of this clonotype. In DNA form, the CDR3 reads TGTGCCAGCACCCGTCTCGGAGAGACCCAGTACTTC. It translates to CASTRLGETQYF. The V gene is TRBV7-6, the J gene TRBJ2-5; no reliable D call. The CDR3 length is 12 residues. Germline lookup yields CDR1 SGHVS and CDR2 FNYEAQ. V lost 7 bases and J 4 bases, leaving 10 bases between the germline ends.

This clonotype was observed a handful of times. This rearrangement joins TRBV2 to TRBJ2-5; D call uncertain. The CDR3 consists of 13 residues. V gave up 6 bases and J gave up 4 bases, with 12 bases separating them. The germline gives CDR1 SNHLY, CDR2 FYNNEI. The CDR3 region is CASRNGVGETQYF. In nucleotides, the CDR3 is TGTGCCAGCAGGAATGGCGTAGGAGAGACCCAGTACTTC.

This clonotype was recorded many times. V and J are TRBV5-1 and TRBJ2-1; D tentatively fits TRBD1 or TRBD2 (5 bases each). V was clipped by 3 bases and J by 4 bases, with 17 bases between them. The germline CDR1 and CDR2 sequences are SGHRS and YFSETQ. CDR3 length: 16 amino acids. CDR3 loop: CASSSRDGPRYNEQFF. CDR3 coding DNA: TGCGCCAGCAGCTCCCGGGACGGCCCTAGATACAATGAGCAGTTCTTC.

This clonotype occurred many times. The chain has TRBV7-9 and TRBJ1-1, with D possibly TRBD1 on 5 matching bases. Looked up from germline, CDR1 is SEHNR and CDR2 is FQNEAQ (reference sequence). V lost 3 bases and J 6 bases, leaving 11 bases between the germline ends. The CDR3 contains 13 residues. This CDR3 reads CASSFWGIAEAFF. CDR3 nucleotides: TGTGCCAGCAGCTTCTGGGGCATCGCTGAAGCTTTCTTT.